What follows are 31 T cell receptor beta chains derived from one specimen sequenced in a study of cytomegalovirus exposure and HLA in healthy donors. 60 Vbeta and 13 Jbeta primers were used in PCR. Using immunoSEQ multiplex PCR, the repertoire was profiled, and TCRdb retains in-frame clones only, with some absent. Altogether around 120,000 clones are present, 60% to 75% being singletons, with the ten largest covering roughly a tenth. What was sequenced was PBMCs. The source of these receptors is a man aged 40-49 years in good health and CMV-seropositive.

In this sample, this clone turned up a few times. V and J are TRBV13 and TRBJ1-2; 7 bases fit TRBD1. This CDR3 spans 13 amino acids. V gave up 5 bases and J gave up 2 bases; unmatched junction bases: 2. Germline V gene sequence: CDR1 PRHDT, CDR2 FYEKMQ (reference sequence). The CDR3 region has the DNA TGTGCCAGCAGCCGGGGACAGAACTATGGCTACACCTTC. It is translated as CASSRGQNYGYTF.

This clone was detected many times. CDR3 bases: TGTGCCAGCAGTCGGACAGGGCGAACCCGTTACGAGCAGTACGTC. The encoded protein is CASSRTGRTRYEQYV. The rearrangement links TRBV6-5 to TRBJ2-7; 8 bases are shared with TRBD1. The germline V gene has CDR1 MNHEY and CDR2 SVGAGI. V dropped 5 bases and J dropped 4; count of bases not matched to a gene: 10. The CDR3 length is 15 residues.

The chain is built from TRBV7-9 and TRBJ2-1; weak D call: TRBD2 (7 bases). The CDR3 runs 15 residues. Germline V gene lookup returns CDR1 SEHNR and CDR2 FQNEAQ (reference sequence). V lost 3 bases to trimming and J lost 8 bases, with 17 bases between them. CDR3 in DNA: TGTGCCAGCAGCTTGGGGAGGGGGGGAGGCGATGAGCAGTTCTTC. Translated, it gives CASSLGRGGGDEQFF.

CDR3: CASSKNTAGDQPQHF. The CDR3, as DNA: TGTGCCAGCAGCAAAAACACTGCGGGGGATCAGCCCCAGCATTTT. This chain connects TRBV7-6 to TRBJ1-5; tentatively, D is TRBD1 (5 bases). Germline CDR1 and CDR2: SGHVS and FNYEAQ. Trimming removed 5 bases at V and 5 bases at J, with 16 bases between. This CDR3 spans 15 amino acids. The whole variable domain, filled in from reference TRBV7-6 and TRBJ1-5, reads GAGVSQSPRYKVTKRGQDVALRCDPISGHVSLYWYRQALGQGPEFLTYFNYEAQQDKSGLPNDRFSAERPEGSISTLTIQRTEQRDSAMYRCASSKNTAGDQPQHFGDGTRLSIL.

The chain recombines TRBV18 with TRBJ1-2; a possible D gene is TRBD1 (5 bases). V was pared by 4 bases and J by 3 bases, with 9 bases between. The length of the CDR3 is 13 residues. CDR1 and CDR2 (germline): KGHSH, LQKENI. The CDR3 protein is CASSRDSDYGYTF. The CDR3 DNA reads TGTGCCAGCTCACGAGACAGCGACTATGGCTACACCTTC.

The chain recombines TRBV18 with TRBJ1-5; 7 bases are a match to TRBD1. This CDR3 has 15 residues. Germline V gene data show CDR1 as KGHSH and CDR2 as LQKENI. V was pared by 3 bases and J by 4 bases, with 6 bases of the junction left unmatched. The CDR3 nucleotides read TGTGCCAGCTCACCGGCGTACAGGGGAAATCAGCCCCAGCATTTT. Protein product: CASSPAYRGNQPQHF.

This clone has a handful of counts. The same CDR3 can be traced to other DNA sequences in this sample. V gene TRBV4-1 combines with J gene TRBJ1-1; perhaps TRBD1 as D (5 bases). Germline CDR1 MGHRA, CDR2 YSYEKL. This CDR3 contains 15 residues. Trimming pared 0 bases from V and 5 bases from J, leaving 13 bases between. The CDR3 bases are TGCGCCAGCAGCCAAGATCACGGGGCGGGAACTGAAGCTTTCTTT. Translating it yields CASSQDHGAGTEAFF.

The CDR3 protein is CASSSGTTDGYTF. The CDR3 nucleotides read TGCGCCAGCAGCTCCGGGACAACGGATGGCTACACCTTC. V and J are TRBV5-1 and TRBJ1-2, with D maybe TRBD1 (6 bases). V lost 3 bases and J lost 6, with 12 bases in between. The CDR3 is 13 amino acids. Germline lookup yields CDR1 SGHRS and CDR2 YFSETQ.

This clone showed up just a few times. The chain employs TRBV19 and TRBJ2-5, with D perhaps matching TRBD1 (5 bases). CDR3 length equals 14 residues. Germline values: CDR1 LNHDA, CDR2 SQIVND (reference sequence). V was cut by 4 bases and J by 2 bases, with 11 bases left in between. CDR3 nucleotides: TGTGCCAGTAGTACCATTGACAGACAAGAGACCCAGTACTTC. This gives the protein CASSTIDRQETQYF.

CDR3 protein: CSVEEGAGWTAFF. In DNA form, the CDR3 reads TGCAGCGTTGAAGAGGGGGCCGGCTGGACGGCTTTCTTT. The J gene is TRBJ1-1, the V gene TRBV29-1; weak D call: TRBD1 (6 bases). V shed 0 bases and J shed 11 bases, with 16 bases lying between them. Per germline, CDR1 SQVTM and CDR2 ANQGSEA. The CDR3 runs to 13 residues.

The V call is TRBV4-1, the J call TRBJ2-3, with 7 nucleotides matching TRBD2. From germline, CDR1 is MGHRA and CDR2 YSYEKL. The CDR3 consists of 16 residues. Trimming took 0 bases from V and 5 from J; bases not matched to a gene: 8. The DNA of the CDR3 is TGCGCCAGCAGCCAAGAGTTGCGGGAGTATATAGATACGCAGTATTTT. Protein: CASSQELREYIDTQYF.

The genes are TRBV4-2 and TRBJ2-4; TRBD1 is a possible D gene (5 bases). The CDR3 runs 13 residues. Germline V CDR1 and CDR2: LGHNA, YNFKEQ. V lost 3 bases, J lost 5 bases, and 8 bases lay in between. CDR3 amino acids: CASSQATENIQYF. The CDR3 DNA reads TGTGCCAGCAGCCAGGCGACAGAAAACATTCAGTACTTC.

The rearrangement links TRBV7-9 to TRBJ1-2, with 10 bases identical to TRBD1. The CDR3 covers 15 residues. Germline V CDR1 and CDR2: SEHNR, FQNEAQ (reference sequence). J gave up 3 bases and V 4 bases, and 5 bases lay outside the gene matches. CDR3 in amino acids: CASSSGQGRDYGYTF. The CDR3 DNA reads TGTGCCAGCAGCTCGGGACAGGGGAGGGACTATGGCTACACCTTC.

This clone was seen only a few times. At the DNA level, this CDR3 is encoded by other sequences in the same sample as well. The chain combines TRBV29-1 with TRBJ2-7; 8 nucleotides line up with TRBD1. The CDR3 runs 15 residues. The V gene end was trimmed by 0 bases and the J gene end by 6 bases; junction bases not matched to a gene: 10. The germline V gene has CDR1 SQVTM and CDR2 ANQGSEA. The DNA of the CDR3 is TGCAGCGTTGAAGAACCCGACAGGGGCTTGTTCGAGCAGTACTTC. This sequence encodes CSVEEPDRGLFEQYF.

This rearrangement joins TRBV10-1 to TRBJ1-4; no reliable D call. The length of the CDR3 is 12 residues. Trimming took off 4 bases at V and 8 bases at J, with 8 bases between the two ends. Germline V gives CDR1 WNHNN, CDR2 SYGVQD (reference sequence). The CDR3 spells CASSVLREKLFF. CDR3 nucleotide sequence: TGCGCCAGCAGTGTGCTCCGGGAAAAACTGTTTTTT.

In DNA, the CDR3 is TGTGCCAGTAGCCGAGCCCGATACACTGAAGCTTTCTTT. Translation: CASSRARYTEAFF. V gene TRBV19 combines with J gene TRBJ1-1, with D hard to call. Germline CDR1 is LNHDA and CDR2 is SQIVND (reference sequence). The CDR3 runs to 13 residues. The V gene lost 6 bases and the J gene lost 3 bases, with 11 bases spanning the gap.

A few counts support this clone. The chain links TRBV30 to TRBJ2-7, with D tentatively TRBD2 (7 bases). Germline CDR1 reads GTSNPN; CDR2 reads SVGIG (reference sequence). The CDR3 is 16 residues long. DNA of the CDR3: TGTGCTAGTGGGGGGGCGATCTCACGGGGTTCCTACGAGCAGTACTTC. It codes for CASGGAISRGSYEQYF.

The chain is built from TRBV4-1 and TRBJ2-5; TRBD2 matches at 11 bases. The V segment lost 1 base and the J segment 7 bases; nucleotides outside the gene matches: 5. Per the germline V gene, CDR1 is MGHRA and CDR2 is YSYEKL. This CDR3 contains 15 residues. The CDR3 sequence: CASSQVRLAGGTQYF. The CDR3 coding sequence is TGCGCCAGCAGCCAAGTAAGGCTAGCGGGGGGGACCCAGTACTTC.

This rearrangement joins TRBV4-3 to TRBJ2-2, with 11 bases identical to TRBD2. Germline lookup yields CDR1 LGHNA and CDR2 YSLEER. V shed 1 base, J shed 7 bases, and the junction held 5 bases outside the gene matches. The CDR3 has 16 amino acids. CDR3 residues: CASSQGLAGRGGELFF. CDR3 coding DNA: TGCGCCAGCAGCCAAGGACTAGCGGGAAGGGGCGGGGAGCTGTTTTTT.

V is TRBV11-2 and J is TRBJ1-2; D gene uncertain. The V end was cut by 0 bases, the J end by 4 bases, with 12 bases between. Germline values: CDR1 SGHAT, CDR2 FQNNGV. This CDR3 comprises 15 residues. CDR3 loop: CASSLDVGSTYGYTF. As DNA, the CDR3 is TGTGCCAGCAGCTTAGATGTAGGGAGCACCTATGGCTACACCTTC.

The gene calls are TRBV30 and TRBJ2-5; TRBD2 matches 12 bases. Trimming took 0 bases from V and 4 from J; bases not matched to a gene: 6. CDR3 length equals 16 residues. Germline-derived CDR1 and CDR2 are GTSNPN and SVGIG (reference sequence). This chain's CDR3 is CAWSVTSGRPPETQYF. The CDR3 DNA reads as TGTGCCTGGAGTGTCACTAGCGGGAGGCCCCCAGAGACCCAGTACTTC.

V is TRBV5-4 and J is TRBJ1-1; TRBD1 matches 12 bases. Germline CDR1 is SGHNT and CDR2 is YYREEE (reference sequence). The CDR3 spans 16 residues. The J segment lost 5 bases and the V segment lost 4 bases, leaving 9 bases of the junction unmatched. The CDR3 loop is CASSPGTGGVGTEAFF. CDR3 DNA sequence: TGTGCCAGCAGCCCCGGGACAGGGGGCGTGGGAACTGAAGCTTTCTTT.

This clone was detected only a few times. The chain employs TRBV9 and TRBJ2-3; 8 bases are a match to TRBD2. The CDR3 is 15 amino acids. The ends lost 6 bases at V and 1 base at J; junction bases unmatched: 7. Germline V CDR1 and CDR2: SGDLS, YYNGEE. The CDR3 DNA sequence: TGTGCCAGCACCCGGGAGGGCCTGCGCACAGATACGCAGTATTTT. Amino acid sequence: CASTREGLRTDTQYF.

Here the CDR3 DNA reads TGTGCCAGTAGTGGGGGCAGGCTAGCCAAAAACATTCAGTACTTC. Translation: CASSGGRLAKNIQYF. This chain connects TRBV19 to TRBJ2-4; D is possibly TRBD1 (6 bases). Trimming left V 5 bases short and J 0 bases short, with 11 bases between. There are 15 residues in the CDR3. CDR1 and CDR2 (germline): LNHDA, SQIVND (reference sequence). The full variable domain, rest sourced from reference TRBV19 and TRBJ2-4, is DGGITQSPKYLFRKEGQNVTLSCEQNLNHDAMYWYRQDPGQGLRLIYYSQIVNDFQKGDIAEGYSVSREKKESFPLTVTSAQKNPTAFYLCASSGGRLAKNIQYFGAGTRLSVL.

The CDR3 spells CASSQGRGTDYGYTF. CDR3 in DNA: TGTGCCAGCAGCCAAGGACGGGGAACTGACTATGGCTACACCTTC. The rearrangement links TRBV4-2 to TRBJ1-2; no definite D call. V was pared by 1 base and J by 3 bases, with 12 bases between. Germline V gene data show CDR1 as LGHNA and CDR2 as YNFKEQ. The CDR3 is 15 amino acids.

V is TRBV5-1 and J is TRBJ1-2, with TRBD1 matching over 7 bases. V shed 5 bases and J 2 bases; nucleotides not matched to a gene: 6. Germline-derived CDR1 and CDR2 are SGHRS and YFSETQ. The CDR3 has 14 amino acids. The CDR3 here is CASSLGGTNYGYTF. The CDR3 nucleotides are TGCGCCAGCAGTCTAGGGGGCACAAACTATGGCTACACCTTC.

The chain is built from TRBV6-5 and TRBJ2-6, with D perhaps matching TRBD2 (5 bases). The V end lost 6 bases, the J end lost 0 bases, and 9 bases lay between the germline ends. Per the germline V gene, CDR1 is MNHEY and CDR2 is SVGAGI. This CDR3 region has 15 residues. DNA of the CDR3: TGTGCCAGCAGGAGGGTTGGCTCTGGGGCCAACGTCCTGACTTTC. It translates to CASRRVGSGANVLTF.

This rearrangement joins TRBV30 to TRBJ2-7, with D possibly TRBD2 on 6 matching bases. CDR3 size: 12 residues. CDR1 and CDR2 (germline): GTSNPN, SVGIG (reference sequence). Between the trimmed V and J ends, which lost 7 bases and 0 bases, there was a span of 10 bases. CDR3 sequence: CALGRSSYEQYF. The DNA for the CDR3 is TGTGCCTTGGGGAGGAGCTCCTACGAGCAGTACTTC.

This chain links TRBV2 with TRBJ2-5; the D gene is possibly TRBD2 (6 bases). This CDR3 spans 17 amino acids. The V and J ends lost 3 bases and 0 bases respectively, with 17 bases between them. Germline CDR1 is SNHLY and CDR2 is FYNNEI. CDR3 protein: CASSDTGPAGYQETQYF. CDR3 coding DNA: TGTGCCAGCAGTGACACGGGACCGGCGGGGTACCAAGAGACCCAGTACTTC.

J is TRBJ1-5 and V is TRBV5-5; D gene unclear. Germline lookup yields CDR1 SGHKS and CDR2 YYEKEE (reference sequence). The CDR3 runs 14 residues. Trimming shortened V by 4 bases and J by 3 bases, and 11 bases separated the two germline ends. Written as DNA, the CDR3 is TGTGCCAGCAGCAGAGGGCCGGTCAATCAGCCCCAGCATTTT. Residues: CASSRGPVNQPQHF.

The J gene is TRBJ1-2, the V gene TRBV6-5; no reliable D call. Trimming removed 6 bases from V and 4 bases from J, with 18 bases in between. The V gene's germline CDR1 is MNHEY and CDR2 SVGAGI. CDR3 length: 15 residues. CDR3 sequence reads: CASSSGLTRGYGYTF. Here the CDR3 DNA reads TGTGCCAGCAGCAGCGGGCTAACGCGGGGCTATGGCTACACCTTC.